The rows below give T cell receptor beta chains drawn from one sample of a study of shared clonotypes between healthy human individuals. Sequenced by immunoSEQ multiplex PCR; TCRdb stores in-frame clones only, minus some. Counted here are about 490,000 clones, approximately 84% occurring once; the ten biggest clones make up roughly 13%. Sequencing used PBMCs. These receptors were collected from a woman aged 40 to 50 in good health. Some clones in this sample may be carry-over from other donors' samples. The CDR3 runs from the conserved cysteine through the conserved F or W. D genes are given only for firm matches. Size tells how often a clone was seen (once, few, many) or the class of an expanded clone, and some rows leave it out.

clone_size,d_call,j_call,v_call,cdr3_nt,cdr3_aa
once,NA,TRBJ1-1,TRBV28,TGTGCCAGCAGTAGGCAAATGAACACTGAAGCTTTCTTT,CASSRQMNTEAFF
NA,NA,TRBJ2-1,TRBV18,TGTGCCAGCTCACCACCTGGACTGTACAATGAGCAGTTCTTC,CASSPPGLYNEQFF
NA,NA,TRBJ1-2,TRBV18,TGTGCCAGCTCACCAGCAGGTGGCGGGGTGTATGGCTACACCTTC,CASSPAGGGVYGYTF
NA,TRBD2,TRBJ2-7,TRBV5-4,TGTGCCAGCAGCCCAACTAGCGAGACGCACTACGAGCAGTACTTC,CASSPTSETHYEQYF
once,TRBD1,TRBJ2-7,TRBV7-6,TGTGCCAGCAGCCAAGGACAGGGTCCCCACGAGCAGTACTTC,CASSQGQGPHEQYF
NA,TRBD2,TRBJ2-5,TRBV4-2,TGTGCCAGCAGTCGCACCGGGACTAGCGGGAGGAGCCAAGAGACCCAGTACTTC,CASSRTGTSGRSQETQYF
NA,NA,TRBJ1-5,TRBV28,TGTGCCATTCAAGTCTCGTATAGCAATCAGCCCCAGCATTTT,CAIQVSYSNQPQHF
NA,TRBD1,TRBJ2-7,TRBV7-9,TGTGCCAGCAGCTTAGCGCGGGCAGGGGGCGAGCAGTACTTC,CASSLARAGGEQYF
medium-sized,NA,TRBJ1-2,TRBV5-4,TGTGCCAGCAGCTTGGACAGGGAGGTCTATGGCTACACCTTC,CASSLDREVYGYTF
NA,NA,TRBJ2-7,TRBV5-4,TGTGCCAGCAGCTTGTGGGACGGGGGCTACGAGCAGTACTTC,CASSLWDGGYEQYF
NA,NA,TRBJ2-3,TRBV7-8,TGTGCCAGCAACCCGCAGTATTTT,CASNPQYF
once,TRBD2,TRBJ2-1,TRBV7-3,TGTGCCAGCAGCTTATCCACTAGCGGGAGGGTTAATGAGCAGTTCTTC,CASSLSTSGRVNEQFF
few,NA,TRBJ2-6,TRBV5-1,TGCGCCAGCAGCTTGGCCTGGAGGGGACTTCCTTCTGGGGCCAACGTCCTGACTTTC,CASSLAWRGLPSGANVLTF
NA,TRBD1,TRBJ2-7,TRBV5-1,TGCGCCAGCAGCCGGGACAGTTACGAGCAGTACTTC,CASSRDSYEQYF